The clone carrying this T cell receptor beta chain was found once. Data came from immunoSEQ multiplex PCR; TCRdb stores just in-frame clones and leaves some out. The repertoire includes about 400,000 clones, more than 70% of them detected once, and approximately 1.9% sits in the top ten. From germline, CDR1 is LGHDT and CDR2 YNNKEL (reference sequence). J lost 2 bases, V lost 2 bases, and 4 bases had no gene match. The CDR3 loop spans 15 amino acids. This sample is drawn from a study of blood T cell repertoires in COVID-19. About the research overall: The recovered donors of Cohort 3 showed two negative PCRs, clearance, or symptom resolution. The origin of the acute and convalescent COVID-19 samples was the United States, Italy and Spain.

Participants came from some 23 US areas, aged about 18 to 89 years. Participants reported their clinical history, and cohort assignment relied on those reports. The V and J genes are TRBV3-1 (or the pseudogene TRBV3-2) and TRBJ2-3, with 7 bases aligning to TRBD2. This TCR was recovered from a man aged 40-55 years in a cohort exposed to, infected with or recovered from COVID-19 (not recorded which). Sequencing used PBMCs or T cells enriched from blood (not recorded which). DNA for the CDR3: TGTGCCAGCAGCCAAATCCTAGCGGTCACAGATACGCAGTATTTT. Amino acids: CASSQILAVTDTQYF.